Presented here are 17 T cell receptor beta chains from one specimen sequenced in a study of shared clonotypes between healthy human individuals. Assay used: immunoSEQ multiplex PCR; TCRdb lists only in-frame clones, some missing. Here the sample spans about 640,000 clones, more than 70% being singletons. The sequencing input was memory CD4+ T cells sorted from blood. Subset given: CD45RA-negative fraction. Every receptor here comes from a woman aged 25 to 45 in good health.

The chain employs TRBV5-5 and TRBJ1-5; D is perhaps TRBD1 (5 bases). V gave up 1 base and J gave up 0 bases, with 17 bases separating them. This CDR3 spans 18 amino acids. From germline, CDR1 is SGHKS and CDR2 YYEKEE (reference sequence). The CDR3 here is CASSLSFSGTYSNQPQHF. The CDR3 DNA reads TGTGCCAGCAGCTTGTCTTTTTCGGGGACTTATAGCAATCAGCCCCAGCATTTT.

The CDR3 DNA follows: TGTGCCAGCGGGAGGGGAGGTAGTACAGATACGCAGTATTTT. Encoded protein: CASGRGGSTDTQYF. The V gene is TRBV11-2, the J gene TRBJ2-3; 7 nucleotides align to TRBD2. The ends lost 8 bases at V and 3 bases at J; junction bases unmatched: 8. The germline CDR1 and CDR2 sequences are SGHAT and FQNNGV. This CDR3 is built from 14 residues. Complete variable domain (other parts from reference TRBV11-2 and TRBJ2-3): EAGVAQSPRYKIIEKRQSVAFWCNPISGHATLYWYQQILGQGPKLLIQFQNNGVVDDSQLPKDRFSAERLKGVDSTLKIQPAKLEDSAVYLCASGRGGSTDTQYFGPGTRLTVL.

The V and J genes are TRBV29-1 and TRBJ2-5; 8 bases agree with TRBD1. Germline V CDR1 and CDR2: SQVTM, ANQGSEA. The junction had 8 bases not matched to a gene; V was cut back by 6 bases and J by 5 bases. CDR3 length: 13 amino acids. This CDR3 reads CSVFRGREETQYF. For the CDR3, the DNA is TGCAGCGTGTTCAGGGGGCGTGAGGAGACCCAGTACTTC.

The rearrangement links TRBV5-1 to TRBJ2-3, with D possibly called TRBD1 or TRBD2 (5 bases each). V was shortened by 5 bases and J by 2 bases, with 15 bases between the two germline ends. Germline lookup yields CDR1 SGHRS and CDR2 YFSETQ. There are 15 residues in the CDR3. The CDR3 DNA reads as TGCGCCAGCAGTTTGATGGGGGTCAACACAGATACGCAGTATTTT. Translation gives CASSLMGVNTDTQYF. The full variable domain, with the rest looked up from reference TRBV5-1 and TRBJ2-3, is KAGVTQTPRYLIKTRGQQVTLSCSPISGHRSVSWYQQTPGQGLQFLFEYFSETQRNKGNFPGRFSGRQFSNSRSEMNVSTLELGDSALYLCASSLMGVNTDTQYFGPGTRLTVL.

This CDR3 reads CASSEGALGQPQHF. CDR3 bases: TGCGCCAGCAGTGAAGGTGCCCTGGGGCAGCCCCAGCATTTT. V gene TRBV10-2 combines with J gene TRBJ1-5; D ambiguous. V lost 3 bases and J lost 7, with 13 bases in between. Germline V gives CDR1 WSHSY, CDR2 SAAADI. The CDR3 has 14 residues.

The chain uses TRBV2 and TRBJ1-1, with 11 bases aligning to TRBD1. J was trimmed by 4 bases and V by 4 bases; bases with no gene match: 5. Germline V gene lookup returns CDR1 SNHLY and CDR2 FYNNEI. This CDR3 is built from 15 residues. The CDR3 sequence is CASSAIGQGATEAFF. The DNA of the CDR3 is TGTGCCAGCAGTGCAATTGGACAGGGGGCCACTGAAGCTTTCTTT.

This clone appeared a single time. The sample has other DNA sequences that encode this CDR3 too. This chain connects TRBV5-1 to TRBJ1-3, with D perhaps TRBD1 (5 bases). The CDR3 loop spans 14 amino acids. V dropped 3 bases and J dropped 1 base, with 8 bases sitting between them. Germline V gene sequence: CDR1 SGHRS, CDR2 YFSETQ. CDR3 nucleotide sequence: TGCGCCAGCAGCTCGGGGACGTCTGGAAACACCATATATTTT. It specifies CASSSGTSGNTIYF. Full variable domain (outside the CDR3, taken from reference TRBV5-1 and TRBJ1-3): KAGVTQTPRYLIKTRGQQVTLSCSPISGHRSVSWYQQTPGQGLQFLFEYFSETQRNKGNFPGRFSGRQFSNSRSEMNVSTLELGDSALYLCASSSGTSGNTIYFGEGSWLTVV.

The rearrangement links TRBV11-3 to TRBJ2-7; weak D call: TRBD2 (5 bases). Germline lookup yields CDR1 SGHNT and CDR2 YENEEA. The CDR3 sequence is 13 residues long. Trimming removed 1 base from V and 5 bases from J, with 9 bases in between. DNA for the CDR3: TGTGCCAGCAGCTTAGGAGGGAACCACGAGCAGTACTTC. Its protein product is CASSLGGNHEQYF.

This sequence joins TRBV7-9 and TRBJ2-2, with D perhaps assigned TRBD1 or TRBD2 (5 bases each). The length of the CDR3 is 15 residues. V was pared by 6 bases and J by 4 bases, with 15 bases between. Germline V lookup: CDR1 SEHNR, CDR2 FQNEAQ (reference sequence). The CDR3 region has the DNA TGTGCCAGCAGGCCCGGGACGGTTATCACCGGGGAGCTGTTTTTT. As protein: CASRPGTVITGELFF.

This rearrangement joins TRBV28 to TRBJ1-1; D might be TRBD1 (6 bases). The CDR3 is made up of 14 amino acids. Germline V lookup: CDR1 MDHEN, CDR2 SYDVKM. Trimming stripped 6 bases from V and 4 bases from J, with 15 bases between. This CDR3 reads CASRVGGHGTEAFF. CDR3 sequence (DNA): TGTGCCAGCAGGGTGGGGGGGCACGGCACTGAAGCTTTCTTT.

The chain couples TRBV4-1 to TRBJ1-5; D remains ambiguous. This CDR3 contains 14 residues. CDR1 is MGHRA, CDR2 YSYEKL, per germline. The germline V and J ends were trimmed by 1 base and 0 bases, with 4 bases remaining between them. CDR3 amino acids: CASSQGASNQPQHF. DNA for the CDR3: TGCGCCAGCAGCCAAGGGGCTAGCAATCAGCCCCAGCATTTT.

The J gene is TRBJ1-5, the V gene TRBV14, with a tentative D call TRBD1 (6 bases). CDR1 is SGHDN, CDR2 FVKESK, per germline. V lost 8 bases, J lost 3 bases, and 20 bases lay in between. The CDR3 is 16 amino acids. The CDR3 coding sequence is TGTGCCAGCGGAAGAGTAGGAGGGGGTAACAATCAGCCCCAGCATTTT. Protein: CASGRVGGGNNQPQHF.

The chain uses TRBV28 and TRBJ1-2; tentative D call: TRBD1 (5 bases). This CDR3 is built from 15 residues. Trimming cost V 7 bases and J 4 bases, with 19 bases left between them. CDR1 and CDR2 (germline): MDHEN, SYDVKM. In nucleotides, the CDR3 is TGTGCCAGCATAGCCTCTTACAGGTGGGGCTATGGCTACACCTTC. Amino acids: CASIASYRWGYGYTF.

The genes are TRBV28 and TRBJ2-3; D unclear. From germline, CDR1 is MDHEN and CDR2 SYDVKM. The length of the CDR3 is 14 residues. The V gene lost 5 bases and the J gene lost 0 bases, with 9 bases spanning the gap. The CDR3 sequence: CASSETRSTDTQYF. CDR3 bases: TGTGCCAGCAGTGAAACCCGAAGCACAGATACGCAGTATTTT.

The rearrangement uses TRBV2 and TRBJ2-2; no definite D call. The V end lost 3 bases, the J end lost 4 bases, and 12 bases lay between the germline ends. The CDR3 is 15 residues long. Germline V lookup: CDR1 SNHLY, CDR2 FYNNEI. CDR3: CASSEVSRRTGELFF. In DNA form, the CDR3 reads TGTGCCAGCAGTGAGGTCAGCCGACGCACCGGGGAGCTGTTTTTT. Variable domain in full (rest from reference TRBV2 and TRBJ2-2): EPEVTQTPSHQVTQMGQEVILRCVPISNHLYFYWYRQILGQKVEFLVSFYNNEISEKSEIFDDQFSVERPDGSNFTLKIRSTKLEDSAMYFCASSEVSRRTGELFFGEGSRLTVL.

This clone was seen only a few times. The chain links TRBV18 to TRBJ2-3, with D perhaps being TRBD1 or TRBD2 (5 bases each). CDR1 and CDR2 from the germline V gene are KGHSH and LQKENI. V dropped 5 bases and J dropped 4 bases, with 19 bases sitting between them. This CDR3 has 16 residues. CDR3 in DNA: TGTGCCAGCTCAGACGTCGTGGGGGTCGGGGCAGATACGCAGTATTTT. This encodes CASSDVVGVGADTQYF. Full variable domain (outside the CDR3, taken from reference TRBV18 and TRBJ2-3): NAGVMQNPRHLVRRRGQEARLRCSPMKGHSHVYWYRQLPEEGLKFMVYLQKENIIDESGMPKERFSAEFPKEGPSILRIQQVVRGDSAAYFCASSDVVGVGADTQYFGPGTRLTVL.

In its sample, this clone was seen once. V and J are TRBV18 and TRBJ2-7, with a weak D call TRBD1 (6 bases). V gave up 3 bases and J gave up 0 bases, with 15 bases separating them. Germline V lookup: CDR1 KGHSH, CDR2 LQKENI. This CDR3 has 16 amino acids. CDR3 nucleotide sequence: TGTGCCAGCTCACCGGGGACACTCACTAGCTCCTACGAGCAGTACTTC. This gives the protein CASSPGTLTSSYEQYF. The variable domain in full, with the rest retrieved from reference TRBV18 and TRBJ2-7, is NAGVMQNPRHLVRRRGQEARLRCSPMKGHSHVYWYRQLPEEGLKFMVYLQKENIIDESGMPKERFSAEFPKEGPSILRIQQVVRGDSAAYFCASSPGTLTSSYEQYFGPGTRLTVT.